The clone carrying this T cell receptor (beta chain) was counted a few times. The data are from a study of T cell changes during pregnancy in multiple sclerosis. The CDR3 sequence is 13 residues long. Trimming pared 8 bases from V and 4 bases from J, leaving 12 bases between. Per germline, CDR1 MNHNS and CDR2 SASEGT. Produced via immunoSEQ multiplex PCR; TCRdb's table is partial and in-frame only. The sample lists tens of thousands of clones; approximately 86% were seen once. This sample comprised CD8+ T cells from peripheral blood mononuclear cells, obtained in the first trimester of pregnancy. The genes are TRBV6-1 and TRBJ1-5; D is uncertain. The clonotype originates from a female donor in good health, enrolled as a control in a pregnancy study. CDR3 bases: TGTGCCAGCGGGCCCCTACTGAATCAGCCCCAGCATTTT. Amino acids: CASGPLLNQPQHF.